This T cell receptor beta chain was sequenced in a study of CXCR3-negative and CXCR3-positive naive CD8 T cells. Study-wide background: The total count of TRB reads reached 110 million to 150 million, and each library contributed about 1.5 +/- 0.3 million.

Note on this clonotype: Its antigen remains unidentified.

Per germline, CDR1 LNHDA and CDR2 SQIVND (reference sequence). This CDR3 region has 13 residues. UMI-tagged TRB cDNA libraries were built via 5' RACE. Following a re-call of the 5' RACE reads, TCRdb has one entry per CDR3 protein and lacks DNA. In all, the sample yields 50,000 to 60,000 distinct CDR3 sequences. Study-wide results and limits: Higher TRB CDR3 hydrophobicity marked CXCR3-positive naive cells relative to CXCR3-negative naive cells. Naive CXCR3-negative cells resembled naive CXCR3-positive cells in TRBV-TRBJ usage; memory cells differed.

Those CD8+ T cells considered naive were CD45RO-CCR7+CD27+CD95-. This chain joins TRBV19 and TRBJ2-2; the D call of TRBD1 rests on TCRdb alone, since no DNA is present to check it. Sequences were obtained from naive CXCR3+ CD8+ T cells from blood. Subset specified: CD45RO-CCR7+CD27+CD95- naive CD8+ T cells expressing CXCR3 (TNR3+). This receptor was identified in a human donor in good health. Some clones in this sample may be carry-over from other donors' samples. The CDR3 region is CASKLQGAGELFF.